The rows below give T cell receptor beta chains drawn from one sample of a study of T cells expressing NK-cell markers. TCRdb reworked the 5' RACE reads into one entry per CDR3 protein, no DNA. The sample holds over 150,000 distinct CDR3 sequences. Specimen: blood T cells: a sorted CD56 or NKG2C T cell subset, CD4+ or CD8+ T cells, or bulk PBMC T cells (not recorded which). These receptors all stem from a woman in her fifties or sixties in good health. Each CDR3 is given with its conserved first and last residue.

v_call	j_call	cdr3_aa
TRBV6-5	TRBJ2-7	CASSVGISNYEQYF
TRBV10-2	TRBJ2-2	CASSPGLAPNTGELFF
TRBV27	TRBJ2-3	CASRREGSAFTDTQYF
TRBV12-3/TRBV12-4	TRBJ1-1	CASSRGEGQPDTEAFF
TRBV6-1	TRBJ2-2	CASAEYTGELFF
TRBV2	TRBJ1-2	CASSEAEANYGYTF
TRBV15	TRBJ1-5	CATSGGNSNQPQHF
TRBV7-9	TRBJ2-2	CASSATSGNLLTGELFF
TRBV2	TRBJ2-1	CASSGPGTSGNNEQFF
TRBV15	TRBJ1-2	CATSVRDSSYGYTF
TRBV2	TRBJ2-2	CASLVGDTGELFF
TRBV6-5	TRBJ2-1	CASNSGLAGGLSEQFF
TRBV4-1	TRBJ2-7	CASSQLTGEKSYEQYF
TRBV24-1	TRBJ2-1	CATSGGGTSLDEQFF
TRBV27	TRBJ1-6	CASSFGVKSPLHF
TRBV20-1	TRBJ1-6	CSARAGTRGPSPLHF
TRBV12-3/TRBV12-4	TRBJ2-2	CASSLGGTGELFF
TRBV5-1	TRBJ2-3	CASSPAVNTDTQYF
TRBV6-2/TRBV6-3	TRBJ2-5	CASSYGLSQETQYF
TRBV28	TRBJ1-1	CASTIGTRNTEAFF
TRBV7-8	TRBJ2-7	CASSAGTSGSWYEQYF
TRBV18	TRBJ2-1	CASSPPMYDEQFF